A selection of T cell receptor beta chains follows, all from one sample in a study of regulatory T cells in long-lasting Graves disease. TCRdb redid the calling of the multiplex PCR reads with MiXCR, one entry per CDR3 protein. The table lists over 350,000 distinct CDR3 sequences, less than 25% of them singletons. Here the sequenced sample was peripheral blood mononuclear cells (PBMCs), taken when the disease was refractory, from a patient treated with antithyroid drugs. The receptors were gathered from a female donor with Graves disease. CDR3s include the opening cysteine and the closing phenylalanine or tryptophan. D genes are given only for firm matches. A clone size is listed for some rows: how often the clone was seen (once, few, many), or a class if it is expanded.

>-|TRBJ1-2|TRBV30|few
CAWSADSFYGYTF
TGTGCCTGGAGTGCCGACAGCTTCTATGGCTACACCTTC
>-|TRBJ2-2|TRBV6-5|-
CASSYSEGWSGGLFF
TGTGCCAGCAGTTACTCCGAGGGGTGGTCCGGGGGGCTGTTTTTT
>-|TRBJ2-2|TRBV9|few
CASSVSGPTGELFF
TGTGCCAGCAGCGTATCAGGTCCCACCGGGGAGCTGTTTTTT
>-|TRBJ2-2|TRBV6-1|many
CASSKGHFTGELFF
TGTGCCAGCAGTAAGGGACATTTCACCGGGGAGCTGTTTTTT
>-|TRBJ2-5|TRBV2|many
CAGRASPERSQYF
TGTGCCGGCAGGGCCTCCCCCGAGCGGTCCCAGTACTTC
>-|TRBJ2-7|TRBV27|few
CASSIFATSIDEQYF
TGTGCCAGCAGTATATTCGCGACGTCGATCGACGAGCAGTACTTC
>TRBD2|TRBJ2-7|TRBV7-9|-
CASSSGLEGYEQYF
TGTGCCAGCAGCTCGGGACTAGAAGGCTACGAGCAGTACTTC
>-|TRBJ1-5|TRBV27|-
CASSFGGAHQPQHF
TGTGCCAGCAGTTTTGGGGGGGCTCATCAGCCCCAGCATTTT
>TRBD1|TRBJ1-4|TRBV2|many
CASSPTTGMGEKLFF
TGCGCCAGCAGCCCCACGACAGGGATGGGAGAAAAACTGTTTTTT
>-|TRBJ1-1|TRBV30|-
CAWSVGYTEAFF
TGTGCCTGGAGTGTCGGGTACACTGAAGCTTTCTTT
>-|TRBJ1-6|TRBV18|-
CASSRGQIYNSPLHF
TGTGCCAGCTCACGAGGACAGATTTATAATTCACCCCTCCACTTT
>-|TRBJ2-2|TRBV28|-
CASSGTPNTGELFF
TGTGCCAGCTCCGGGACACCGAACACCGGGGAGCTGTTTTTT
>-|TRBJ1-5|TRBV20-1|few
CSASGTFMEPQHF
TGCAGTGCTAGCGGGACCTTTATGGAGCCCCAGCATTTT
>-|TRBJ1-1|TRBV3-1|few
CASSQGVSTEAFF
TGTGCCAGCAGCCAAGGGGTTTCCACTGAAGCTTTCTTT
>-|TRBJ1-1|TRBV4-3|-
CASSQEPSFGSTEAFF
TGCGCCAGCAGCCAAGAACCGTCGTTCGGATCGACTGAAGCTTTCTTT
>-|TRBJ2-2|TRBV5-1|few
CASSLDPGRANTGELFF
TGCGCCAGCAGCTTAGATCCCGGCAGGGCGAACACCGGGGAGCTGTTTTTT
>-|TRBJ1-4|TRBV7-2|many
CASSRDGTTNEKLFF
TGTGCCAGCAGCCGGGACGGAACAACTAATGAAAAACTGTTTTTT
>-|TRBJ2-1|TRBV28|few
CASRGTPRYNEQFF
TGTGCCAGCAGGGGGACACCCAGATACAATGAGCAGTTCTTC
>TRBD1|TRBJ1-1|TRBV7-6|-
CASSFHRGSTEAFF
TGTGCCAGCAGCTTTCACAGGGGAAGCACTGAAGCTTTCTTT
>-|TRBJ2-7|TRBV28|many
CASSSPPGRGNEQYF
TGTGCCAGCAGTTCCCCCCCGGGGAGAGGTAACGAGCAGTACTTC
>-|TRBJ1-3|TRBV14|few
CASSPRDRSGNTIYF
TGTGCCAGCAGCCCGAGAGACCGCTCTGGAAACACCATATATTTT
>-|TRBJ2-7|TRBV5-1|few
CASSKGEARSYEQYF
TGCGCCAGCAGCAAGGGAGAAGCCCGCTCCTACGAGCAGTACTTC
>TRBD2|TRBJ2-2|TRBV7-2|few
CASSLNAGGANTGELFF
TGTGCCAGCAGCTTAAACGCGGGAGGGGCGAACACCGGGGAGCTGTTTTTT
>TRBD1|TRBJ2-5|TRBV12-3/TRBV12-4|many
CASSPTGTGGRETQYF
TGTGCCAGCAGTCCTACCGGGACAGGGGGCCGAGAGACCCAGTACTTC